The 24 T cell receptor beta chains listed next were all sequenced from one sample in a study of blood T cells in healthy people across ages. Alongside a J-beta primer mix, a sample-barcoded 5' primer served in a second PCR lasting roughly 6 to 11 cycles. In TCRdb, the 5' RACE reads were re-called with MiXCR into one record per CDR3 protein. Seen here are 550,000 to 600,000 distinct CDR3 sequences, roughly 48% observed once, and the top ten hold around 23%. The sequenced material came from blood. The receptors derive from a man older than 75 in good health.

The J gene is TRBJ2-2, the V gene TRBV4-3; perhaps TRBD1 as D (5 bases). Trimming removed 4 bases at V and 4 bases at J, with 25 bases between. CDR3 length equals 19 residues. The germline CDR1 and CDR2 sequences are LGHNA and YSLEER. The CDR3 sequence is CASSPNTATGTSATGELFF. CDR3 in DNA: TGCGCCAGCAGCCCGAACACCGCTACAGGCACCTCAGCCACCGGGGAGCTGTTTTTT.

The genes are TRBV4-3 and TRBJ1-6, with 10 bases identical to TRBD1. CDR3 size: 15 residues. Per the germline V gene, CDR1 is LGHNA and CDR2 is YSLEER. The ends lost 5 bases at V and 8 bases at J; junction bases unmatched: 6. CDR3 coding DNA: TGCGCCAGCAGCATAAGCGGGACAGGGGATTCACCCCTCCACTTT. Amino acid sequence: CASSISGTGDSPLHF.

This rearrangement joins TRBV12-3 or TRBV12-4 to TRBJ2-7, with 7 bases fitting TRBD2. CDR3 size: 16 residues. Unmatched junction bases numbered 11, after V lost 5 bases and J lost 1 base. CDR3 sequence reads: CASSPSLAATSYEQYF. DNA of the CDR3: TGTGCCAGCAGTCCCTCTCTAGCGGCCACTTCCTACGAGCAGTACTTC.

V gene TRBV28 combines with J gene TRBJ1-2; D possibly corresponds to TRBD1 (6 bases). The CDR3 is made up of 13 amino acids. Per germline, CDR1 MDHEN and CDR2 SYDVKM. V was clipped by 6 bases and J by 4 bases, with 12 bases between them. CDR3 DNA: TGTGCCAGCAGGGCGGGGGGGCTCTATGGCTACACCTTC. The encoded protein is CASRAGGLYGYTF.

V and J are TRBV5-1 and TRBJ2-7; possible D gene TRBD1, 5 bases. V dropped 0 bases and J dropped 5 bases, with 15 bases sitting between them. CDR1 is SGHRS and CDR2 is YFSETQ in the germline V gene. The CDR3 loop spans 15 amino acids. CDR3 nucleotide sequence: TGCGCCAGCAGCTTGGCCGCCCAGGGAAAAAACGAGCAGTACTTC. Translating it yields CASSLAAQGKNEQYF.

V usage is TRBV3-1 and J usage is TRBJ2-7, with 7 bases aligning to TRBD2. Germline trimming cut 4 bases from V and 4 bases from J; bases unmatched to any gene: 13. The CDR3 has 16 residues. Germline V gene sequence: CDR1 LGHDT, CDR2 YNNKEL (reference sequence). CDR3 protein: CASSPEGPGGKYEQYF. The CDR3 DNA reads TGTGCCAGCAGCCCTGAGGGACCGGGAGGAAAATACGAGCAGTACTTC.

The chain has TRBV6-4 and TRBJ2-3; a weak D match, TRBD2 (6 bases). The CDR3 contains 15 residues. Trimming left V 2 bases short and J 0 bases short, with 9 bases between. Germline values: CDR1 MRHNA, CDR2 SNTAGT. The CDR3 sequence: CASSDVGGSTDTQYF. The DNA of the CDR3 is TGTGCCAGCAGTGACGTGGGGGGTAGCACAGATACGCAGTATTTT.

This clonotype was picked up a small number of times. The chain combines TRBV28 with TRBJ2-1; TRBD1 agrees at 7 bases. There are 18 residues in the CDR3. V lost 5 bases and J lost 6; bases outside the gene matches: 19. The germline V gene encodes CDR1 MDHEN and CDR2 SYDVKM. CDR3 nucleotide sequence: TGTGCCAGCAGTCCGACAGGGAACCCCCAATCCCCCGCCAATGAGCAGTTCTTC. Its translation: CASSPTGNPQSPANEQFF.

The rearrangement joins TRBV27 to TRBJ2-1, with 13 positions matching TRBD2. The J call is doubtful: the DNA matches TRBJ2-7 better. Germline CDR1 is MNHEY and CDR2 is SMNVEV (reference sequence). CDR3 length: 18 amino acids. The CDR3 coding sequence is TGTGCCAGCAGTCCGTCCGGGACTAGCGGGGTGGCCTACAATGAGCAGTACTTC. It codes for CASSPSGTSGVAYNEQYF.

The chain employs TRBV7-2 and TRBJ2-3; maybe TRBD2 (5 bases). V was clipped by 5 bases and J by 8 bases, with 17 bases between them. Germline V lookup: CDR1 SGHTA, CDR2 FQGNSA. CDR3 length equals 14 residues. The CDR3: CASSPSRGSGTQYF. Written as DNA, the CDR3 is TGTGCCAGCAGCCCAAGTCGGGGATCAGGTACGCAGTATTTT.

The V and J genes are TRBV29-1 and TRBJ1-1; perhaps TRBD1 as D (5 bases). The CDR3 length is 16 residues. The germline V gene encodes CDR1 SQVTM and CDR2 ANQGSEA. V was shortened by 3 bases and J by 3 bases, with 20 bases between the two germline ends. Here the CDR3 DNA reads TGCAGCGTTGATAATCCTTTAGGGGTAATGGACACTGAAGCTTTCTTT. It is translated as CSVDNPLGVMDTEAFF.

The chain employs TRBV3-1 and TRBJ1-6; no clear D gene. The CDR3 totals 13 residues. V shed 0 bases and J shed 4 bases, with 1 base lying between them. Per the germline V gene, CDR1 is LGHDT and CDR2 is YNNKEL (reference sequence). The CDR3 sequence is CASSQEYNSPLHF. CDR3 DNA: TGTGCCAGCAGCCAAGAGTATAATTCACCCCTCCACTTT.

In its sample, this clonotype was seen a few times. The V call is TRBV25-1, the J call TRBJ2-1, with D perhaps matching TRBD1 (6 bases). The CDR3 runs to 15 residues. Germline V CDR1 and CDR2: MGHDK, SYGVNS. Trimming left V 6 bases short and J 4 bases short, with 16 bases between. This CDR3 is CASSSIGTFYNEQFF. The CDR3 DNA reads as TGTGCCAGCAGCAGCATCGGGACATTTTACAATGAGCAGTTCTTC. Variable domain in full (rest from reference TRBV25-1 and TRBJ2-1): EADIYQTPRYLVIGTGKKITLECSQTMGHDKMYWYQQDPGMELHLIHYSYGVNSTEKGDLSSESTVSRIRTEHFPLTLESARPSHTSQYLCASSSIGTFYNEQFFGPGTRLTVL.

V usage is TRBV6-2 or TRBV6-3 and J usage is TRBJ2-3; 10 nucleotides align to TRBD2. The V segment lost 0 bases and the J segment 3 bases; nucleotides outside the gene matches: 9. The CDR3 loop spans 18 amino acids. Germline V gives CDR1 MNHEY, CDR2 SVGEGT. The CDR3 sequence is CASSYSLSTSGDTDTQYF. CDR3 in DNA: TGTGCCAGCAGTTACTCGTTATCAACTAGCGGGGATACAGATACGCAGTATTTT.

The chain joins TRBV24-1 to TRBJ2-7; D call uncertain. Trimming removed 9 bases from V and 2 bases from J, with 16 bases in between. Germline V gene data show CDR1 as KGHDR and CDR2 as SFDVKD. The CDR3 is 14 residues long. The CDR3 DNA reads as TGTGCCACCCGAGGACCCAACCGGACCTACGAGCAGTACTTC. Translating it yields CATRGPNRTYEQYF.

This clonotype came up once. The genes are TRBV10-3 and TRBJ2-5, with TRBD2 matching 12 bases. The V and J ends lost 5 bases and 2 bases, in that order; junction bases with no gene match: 12. Per germline, CDR1 ENHRY and CDR2 SYGVKD. The CDR3 totals 18 residues. The CDR3 is CAISPLAGGPTTQETQYF. DNA of the CDR3: TGTGCCATCAGTCCACTAGCGGGAGGTCCTACGACTCAAGAGACCCAGTACTTC.

The chain links TRBV12-3 or TRBV12-4 to TRBJ1-1; 7 positions match TRBD1. Trimming took 3 bases from V and 3 from J; bases not matched to a gene: 7. This CDR3 comprises 15 residues. As DNA, the CDR3 is TGTGCCAGCAGTTTCGGGGGGCAGGGGGACACTGAAGCTTTCTTT. This gives the protein CASSFGGQGDTEAFF.

In this sample, this clonotype turned up a few times. This rearrangement joins TRBV10-3 to TRBJ2-3; D perhaps matches TRBD1 (6 bases). The CDR3 covers 16 residues. V was clipped by 0 bases and J by 1 base, with 11 bases between them. From germline, CDR1 is ENHRY and CDR2 SYGVKD. CDR3: CAISESRGYGTDTQYF. The CDR3 bases are TGTGCCATCAGTGAGTCGAGGGGGTATGGCACAGATACGCAGTATTTT.

The sample holds a few counts of this clonotype. The rearrangement links TRBV5-1 to TRBJ2-4, with unresolved D. Trimming shortened V by 1 base and J by 0 bases, and 5 bases separated the two germline ends. This CDR3 is built from 14 residues. Germline CDR1 is SGHRS and CDR2 is YFSETQ. CDR3 loop: CASSLRIAKNIQYF. DNA for the CDR3: TGCGCCAGCAGCTTGAGGATAGCCAAAAACATTCAGTACTTC.

The rearrangement links TRBV7-6 to TRBJ1-1; the match to TRBD1 covers 9 bases. V shed 5 bases, J shed 3 bases, and the junction held 13 bases outside the gene matches. There are 17 residues in the CDR3. In germline, CDR1 is SGHVS, CDR2 FNYEAQ. CDR3 sequence (DNA): TGTGCCAGCAGCCCAAGCAGGACAGGGGAGGTATACACTGAAGCTTTCTTT. As protein: CASSPSRTGEVYTEAFF.

The chain uses TRBV6-5 and TRBJ2-2, with D possibly matching TRBD1 (6 bases). The CDR3 is made up of 13 amino acids. Looked up from germline, CDR1 is MNHEY and CDR2 is SVGAGI. Between the trimmed V and J ends, which lost 8 bases and 1 base, there was a span of 8 bases. The CDR3 DNA is TGTGCCAGCTTACAGGGGAACACCGGGGAGCTGTTTTTT. It is translated as CASLQGNTGELFF.

This clonotype showed up just a few times. The chain links TRBV3-1 to TRBJ2-7; D gene uncertain. The CDR3 extends over 13 amino acids. Trimming took off 1 base at V and 4 bases at J, with 8 bases between the two ends. In germline, CDR1 is LGHDT, CDR2 YNNKEL (reference sequence). The DNA for the CDR3 is TGTGCCAGCAGCCAAGGGCTAATATACGAGCAGTACTTC. Amino acids: CASSQGLIYEQYF.

This chain links TRBV7-2 with TRBJ1-2; 8 bases match TRBD1. The ends lost 4 bases at V and 0 bases at J; junction bases unmatched: 4. The germline V gene encodes CDR1 SGHTA and CDR2 FQGNSA. CDR3 length equals 15 residues. This CDR3 is CASSSADRANYGYTF. CDR3 DNA: TGTGCCAGCAGCTCAGCGGACAGGGCTAACTATGGCTACACCTTC.

This chain uses TRBV27 with TRBJ1-2, with 10 bases fitting TRBD1. Germline-derived CDR1 and CDR2 are MNHEY and SMNVEV (reference sequence). After removal of 5 bases from V and 6 bases from J, the junction contained 6 bases not matched to a gene. This CDR3 spans 14 amino acids. This CDR3 reads CASSDDRGLHGYTF. In DNA form, the CDR3 reads TGTGCCAGCAGTGACGACAGGGGGCTTCATGGCTACACCTTC.